Described below is a single T cell receptor (beta chain) sequence and its context. Its antigen remains unidentified. This sample is part of a study of T cell responses to AZD1222 COVID-19 vaccine. Turning to the study itself: Samples with a second dose at about 4 or about 12 weeks were pooled together.

Measured with immunoSEQ multiplex PCR; TCRdb has only the in-frame clones, and not every one. The table shows fewer than 250,000 clones, with 85% to 95% occurring only once. Study results and caveats: Only a handful of AZD1222 recipients, more than 5 in all, had baseline seropositivity. In a largely white British group with more females than males, clonal diversity was possibly underestimated.

Trimming took off 5 bases at V and 10 bases at J, with 14 bases between the two ends. CDR1 is SGHTA, CDR2 FQGNSA, per germline. The CDR3 loop spans 12 amino acids. The specimen comprised peripheral blood, sampled on day 0 of AZD1222 vaccination. The receptor was derived from an adult in good health. The V call is TRBV7-2, the J call TRBJ1-1, with D possibly matching TRBD1 (5 bases). CDR3 sequence: CASSNEGMRAFF. The CDR3, as DNA: TGTGCCAGCAGCAACGAGGGGATGAGAGCTTTCTTT.